These 2 T cell receptor beta chains came from one sample sequenced in a study of Graves' ophthalmopathy and Graves' hyperthyroidism. RNA transcripts were the source from which TCR beta CDR3 regions were amplified. The authors performed first-round RT-PCR with HTBI primers and then a second-round multiplex PCR. A single record per CDR3 protein comes from TCRdb applying MiXCR to the multiplex PCR reads. The sample holds 500,000 to 700,000 distinct CDR3 sequences, about a fifth seen once. Source material: peripheral blood. These receptor sequences come from a woman between 18 and 29 years old with stable Graves' hyperthyroidism. Some clones in this sample may be carry-over from other donors' samples.

The chain has TRBV3-1 and TRBJ2-5; no clear D. The CDR3 contains 14 residues. Trimming pared 4 bases from V and 5 bases from J, leaving 14 bases between. CDR1 is LGHDT and CDR2 is YNNKEL in the germline V gene (reference sequence). CDR3 protein: CASSPPGLAETQYF. CDR3 nucleotides: TGTGCCAGCAGCCCCCCTGGATTGGCGGAGACCCAGTACTTC.

This clonotype has a count of ten or more. The rearrangement joins TRBV28 to TRBJ2-7; 7 bases line up with TRBD1. The CDR3 runs 12 residues. Unmatched junction bases numbered 1, after V lost 3 bases and J lost 5 bases. CDR1 is MDHEN, CDR2 SYDVKM, per germline. In DNA, the CDR3 is TGTGCCAGCAGTTTGGGACAGCACGAGCAGTACTTC. As protein: CASSLGQHEQYF. The full variable domain, its missing parts supplied by reference TRBV28 and TRBJ2-7, is DVKVTQSSRYLVKRTGEKVFLECVQDMDHENMFWYRQDPGLGLRLIYFSYDVKMKEKGDIPEGYSVSREKKERFSLILESASTNQTSMYLCASSLGQHEQYFGPGTRLTVT.